This T cell receptor beta chain appears in the sequencing data of a study of cytomegalovirus exposure and HLA in healthy donors. With V trimmed by 6 bases and J by 6 bases, 5 bases remained unmatched. CDR1 and CDR2 (germline): SNHLY, FYNNEI. CDR3 length: 13 residues. Data came from immunoSEQ multiplex PCR; TCRdb stores just in-frame clones and leaves some out. The sample lists about 140,000 clones, 88% occurring once. The sequencing input was PBMCs. The chain recombines TRBV2 with TRBJ1-2; 9 bases are a match to TRBD1. This TCR derives from a woman aged 18-29 years in good health and CMV-seropositive. CDR3 protein: CASRDRGEDGYTF. The CDR3 nucleotides are TGTGCCAGCAGGGACAGGGGAGAGGATGGCTACACCTTC.